The T cell receptor (beta chain) described here comes from a study of shared clonotypes between healthy human individuals (dated by TCRdb to 2018 to 2021). Context from the whole study: Two women and a few men aged 18 to 49 years were included in the cohort. For each donor, CD4 naive and CD4 memory were each given three plates, CD8 naive was given two plates, and CD8 memory was given one plate. Leukapheresis yielded between about 0.85 and 10 billion PBMCs per donor. To increase sequencing depth and limit assay-specific biases, TCR repertoire library preparation and sequencing were carried out by different laboratories using diverse techniques. To estimate repertoire size and how much clonotypes are shared between individuals, the study performed deep sequencing of blood TCR repertoires from roughly five healthy adults. The investigation overall reported the following: Only blood was sampled, and tissue TCR repertoires likely differ from those in blood. Pairwise subsampling indicated that sequencing depth was expected to affect the degree of clonotype sharing among donors. Across a few donors, roughly 5.4% of naive CD4, roughly 3.5% of naive CD8, roughly 2.3% of memory CD4, and about 0.4% of memory CD8 clonotypes were shared. Higher generation probabilities were observed for clonotypes shared by all four sorted-subset donors than for non-shared clonotypes. Naive subsets generally had larger estimated clonotype richness than memory subsets did. Because the study included a small number of donors, the genetic and exposure-history diversity represented was limited. Rarefaction of sorted-subset datasets indicated incomplete sequencing despite the large sequencing depth.

Using the deep immunoSEQ assay, TCR CDR3 regions were amplified from genomic DNA by multiplex PCR. Extracted genomic DNA from each cell subset was distributed evenly across all wells of several immunoSEQ 96-well plates, and each plate was treated as a replicate. For sorted subsets, around 200 ng genomic DNA, equal to 30,000 to 35,000 T cell genomes, was loaded into each replicate PCR. Purified libraries were measured with a Qubit 3.0 fluorometer, size-checked on a Bioanalyzer 2100, and measured again with the KAPA Library Quantification kit. Each immunoSEQ 96-well plate was sequenced on its own single-read 150-cycle Illumina NextSeq 550 flow cell. The original pipeline was this. Because only junctional sequences without quality scores were contained in the immunoSEQ output, filtering matching that applied to full-length reads could not be performed. Sequences were annotated with PyIR, a Python wrapper for IgBLAST v1.9, using IMGT germline references to assign V/J genes and CDR3. Reads with weak V/J assignments (E-value above 1e-6), missing CDR3, stop codons, out-of-frame junctions, or ambiguous translated residues were removed. V3J clonotypes were defined by identical inferred V gene, J gene, and CDR3 amino acid sequence. Percentage overlap between repertoires was computed as shared unique clonotypes divided by the size of the smaller repertoire. RTK rarefaction, the Chao1 estimator, and Recon v2.1 estimates of unobserved clonotypes were used to assess repertoire richness. OLGA was used to compute generation probabilities for all TCRbeta clonotypes that the gDNA method yielded from a few donors. The immuneACCESS repertoire file appears here via TCRdb, limited to in-frame rearrangements. These files lack a portion of the clones; in checked studies, under half of the deficit traces to unresolved V genes, and the cause of the others is not known. V and J calls and clone size are copied from that table; D and trimming were computed from the DNA. For this sample the table gives about a million clones, of which around four fifths were detected only once. The ten top clones hold approximately 1.5% of the sample.

Spanning cysteine to phenylalanine, the CDR3 consists of 14 amino acids. The CDR3 DNA has 42 bases and is translated from base 1. The V end gives up 4 bases and the J end 4 bases, leaving 6 bases in the junction not matched to a gene. Taken from the germline V gene (reference sequence), the CDR1 and CDR2 loops are GTSNPN and SVGIG. Concerning this clone: Its antigen remains undetermined. Nothing much larger sits one base from this clone, and base qualities are not available.

The donors were healthy, HIV-negative adults with no recently reported acute infections or vaccinations. Every donor was a Caucasian adult residing in Nashville, Tennessee, USA. Magnetic negative selection was used to enrich CD4+ T cells, after which naive cells were positively selected on CD45RA and the negative fraction became the memory subset. Blood was obtained by leukapheresis, after which PBMCs were separated by Ficoll-Histopaque density gradient centrifugation and cryopreserved in liquid nitrogen vapor phase. Analytical flow cytometry was used to check the purity and quantity of every magnetically sorted T cell population. From each sorted fraction, genomic DNA was isolated and quantified by UV absorbance on a Nanodrop 2000c.

Sequencing was carried out using memory CD4+ T cells sorted from blood. The cell subset or site label corresponds to: CD45RA-negative fraction. The sequence came from a man between 18 and 35 years old in good health. The V and J segments used are TRBV30 and TRBJ1-4, with 7 bases in between that match TRBD1. The sequenced DNA: TGTGCCTGGAATCAACAGGGGCTTAATGAAAAACTGTTTTTT. This translates into CAWNQQGLNEKLFF.